The 6 T cell receptor beta chains presented below share a single source sample, sequenced in a study of graft-versus-host responses after intestinal transplantation. The antigens of these receptors remain unknown. Assay: immunoSEQ multiplex PCR; the TCRdb copy retains only in-frame clones and omits some. The sample lists 130,000 to 150,000 clones, approximately 91% seen once, with approximately 0.2% in the top ten. The specimen was unstimulated CD4+ T cells sorted from spleen or lymph node cells, collected before intestinal transplant. All receptors derive from a human donor who received an intestinal transplant.

This clone appeared a single time. The rearrangement joins TRBV7-7 to TRBJ2-6; the match to TRBD2 covers 11 bases. The CDR3 has 16 amino acids. The J segment lost 4 bases and the V segment lost 5 bases, leaving 4 bases of the junction unmatched. Per germline, CDR1 SSHAT and CDR2 FNYEAQ (reference sequence). The CDR3 sequence: CASSAGLAEGANVLTF. Written as DNA, the CDR3 is TGTGCCAGCAGCGCGGGACTAGCGGAAGGGGCCAACGTCCTGACTTTC.

CDR3 in amino acids: CASSYRSGRAYEQYF. The CDR3 DNA sequence: TGTGCCAGCAGTTACCGTAGCGGGAGGGCCTACGAGCAGTACTTC. The genes are TRBV6-5 and TRBJ2-7; 11 nucleotides align to TRBD2. This CDR3 comprises 15 residues. The V gene end was trimmed by 2 bases and the J gene end by 2 bases; junction bases not matched to a gene: 2. From germline, CDR1 is MNHEY and CDR2 SVGAGI.

The CDR3 coding sequence is TGCGCCAGCAGCCAATTTCAGGTTTCCGAGCAGTACTTC. Protein: CASSQFQVSEQYF. The genes are TRBV4-3 and TRBJ2-7; no definite D call. The CDR3 loop spans 13 amino acids. Germline loops: CDR1 LGHNA, CDR2 YSLEER. The V gene lost 2 bases and the J gene lost 6 bases, with 11 bases spanning the gap.

This clone appeared once. CDR3 residues: CASSLGTSGIPDTQYF. CDR3 DNA sequence: TGTGCCAGCAGCTTGGGGACTAGCGGGATCCCAGATACGCAGTATTTT. This chain connects TRBV7-3 to TRBJ2-3, with TRBD2 matching 13 bases. The V segment lost 3 bases and the J segment 4 bases; nucleotides outside the gene matches: 4. The CDR3 covers 16 residues. The V gene's germline CDR1 is SGHTA and CDR2 FQGTGA.

The chain is built from TRBV30 and TRBJ1-5; D is perhaps TRBD1 (5 bases). There are 13 residues in the CDR3. Germline assignment: CDR1 GTSNPN and CDR2 SVGIG (reference sequence). Trimming cost V 4 bases and J 7 bases, with 14 bases left between them. The CDR3 region has the DNA TGTGCCTGGACTTCGGACGGGGGGCAGCCCCAGCATTTT. It is translated as CAWTSDGGQPQHF.

This sequence joins TRBV5-4 and TRBJ1-2; tentatively, D is TRBD1 (6 bases). The V gene lost 0 bases and the J gene lost 3 bases, with 6 bases spanning the gap. This CDR3 has 13 residues. Germline V gene sequence: CDR1 SGHNT, CDR2 YYREEE (reference sequence). The CDR3 region has the DNA TGTGCCAGCAGCTTGGACAGGGACTATGGCTACACCTTC. Protein product: CASSLDRDYGYTF.